Presented here are 10 T cell receptor beta chains from one specimen sequenced in a study of OX40 agonist ivuxolimab in advanced cancers. Using immunoSEQ multiplex PCR, the repertoire was profiled, and TCRdb retains in-frame clones only, with some absent. The sample has 50,000 to 65,000 clones, nearly 95% seen once; the top ten hold roughly 25%. The input for sequencing was CD4+ or CD8+ T cells sorted from blood, taken in a trial of the OX40 agonist ivuxolimab. Receptors were obtained from an adult with an advanced solid tumor such as melanoma, head and neck, liver or kidney cancer.

The chain uses TRBV4-2 and TRBJ2-7, with D hard to call. The CDR3 is 12 residues long. Germline loops: CDR1 LGHNA, CDR2 YNFKEQ. Trimming removed 1 base from V and 2 bases from J, with 3 bases in between. The CDR3 is CASSQGAYEQYF. The CDR3 nucleotides read TGTGCCAGCAGCCAAGGGGCCTACGAGCAGTACTTC.

The chain couples TRBV5-5 to TRBJ1-5; D is ambiguous. This CDR3 spans 12 amino acids. Germline V gives CDR1 SGHKS, CDR2 YYEKEE (reference sequence). Trimming left V 3 bases short and J 5 bases short, with 6 bases between. The CDR3 loop is CASSSPDQPQHF. The DNA of the CDR3 is TGTGCCAGCAGCTCTCCGGATCAGCCCCAGCATTTT. The full variable domain, rest sourced from reference TRBV5-5 and TRBJ1-5, is DAGVTQSPTHLIKTRGQQVTLRCSPISGHKSVSWYQQVLGQGPQFIFQYYEKEERGRGNFPDRFSARQFPNYSSELNVNALLLGDSALYLCASSSPDQPQHFGDGTRLSIL.

V usage is TRBV18 and J usage is TRBJ2-3; no reliable D call. Deletions cut 4 bases from V and 4 bases from J, with 6 bases between. Germline CDR1 is KGHSH and CDR2 is LQKENI. This CDR3 has 12 amino acids. DNA for the CDR3: TGTGCCAGCTCACGCAGGCCAGATACGCAGTATTTT. This sequence encodes CASSRRPDTQYF.

The V call is TRBV5-1, the J call TRBJ2-5; 7 nucleotides match TRBD1. The J call may be faulty, since TRBJ2-7 better matches the DNA end. The CDR3 is made up of 14 amino acids. Germline V gene data show CDR1 as SGHRS and CDR2 as YFSETQ. CDR3 residues: CASSLTGTAYEQYF. The DNA for the CDR3 is TGCGCCAGCAGCTTAACAGGGACAGCCTACGAGCAGTACTTC.

CDR3 sequence: CASSLDPGGVETQYF. DNA for the CDR3: TGCGCCAGCAGCTTGGACCCCGGAGGGGTAGAGACCCAGTACTTC. The chain recombines TRBV5-1 with TRBJ2-5; tentatively, D is TRBD2 (6 bases). V was shortened by 0 bases and J by 4 bases, with 13 bases between the two germline ends. The germline V gene encodes CDR1 SGHRS and CDR2 YFSETQ. The CDR3 sequence is 15 residues long.

This clone showed up just once. The V call is TRBV29-1, the J call TRBJ2-1; perhaps TRBD1 as D (6 bases). The V gene's germline CDR1 is SQVTM and CDR2 ANQGSEA. The CDR3 consists of 14 residues. Trimming cost V 3 bases and J 10 bases, with 19 bases left between them. The CDR3 sequence is CSVDGRGRGKEQFF. CDR3 DNA: TGCAGCGTTGATGGTAGGGGAAGGGGGAAGGAGCAGTTCTTC.

This chain uses TRBV11-2 with TRBJ1-2; perhaps TRBD1 as D (6 bases). This CDR3 contains 14 residues. The germline V gene has CDR1 SGHAT and CDR2 FQNNGV. The V end was cut by 5 bases, the J end by 4 bases, with 14 bases between. CDR3 in amino acids: CASSLQGAGYGYTF. DNA for the CDR3: TGTGCCAGCAGCCTACAGGGCGCAGGCTATGGCTACACCTTC.

The V and J genes are TRBV7-9 and TRBJ2-2, with a weak D call TRBD2 (6 bases). The V end lost 2 bases, the J end lost 4 bases, and 11 bases lay between the germline ends. In germline, CDR1 is SEHNR, CDR2 FQNEAQ (reference sequence). This CDR3 region has 15 residues. The CDR3 nucleotides read TGTGCCAGCAGCTTAATTGTGGGAGGCACCGGGGAGCTGTTTTTT. Its protein product is CASSLIVGGTGELFF.

The chain links TRBV28 to TRBJ2-7; D ambiguous. This CDR3 region has 13 residues. The V and J ends lost 8 bases and 6 bases respectively, with 17 bases between them. The germline CDR1 and CDR2 sequences are MDHEN and SYDVKM. The CDR3 bases are TGTGCCAGCTCACCGGGTACAGTTGCCGAGCAGTACTTC. This gives the protein CASSPGTVAEQYF.

The chain uses TRBV28 and TRBJ2-7; D could derive from TRBD1 or TRBD2 (5 bases each). Germline CDR1 is MDHEN and CDR2 is SYDVKM. The CDR3 extends over 13 amino acids. V lost 6 bases and J lost 3, with 12 bases in between. The CDR3 reads CASRGVGFYEQYF. DNA of the CDR3: TGTGCCAGCAGGGGGGTAGGGTTCTACGAGCAGTACTTC.